This T cell receptor (beta chain) appears in the sequencing data of a study of T cells after posttransplantation cyclophosphamide. V was shortened by 7 bases and J by 0 bases, with 16 bases between the two germline ends. Germline values: CDR1 GTSNPN, CDR2 SVGIG (reference sequence). The CDR3 is 16 amino acids. Sampled 1 year posttransplant, controls received myeloablative marrow transplants, methotrexate and a calcineurin inhibitor. Libraries were prepared by immunoSEQ multiplex PCR; TCRdb keeps only in-frame clonotypes and omits some of them. The sample contains about 4,700 clones, around 72% of which appear only once. Points on this clone: The antigen is undetermined.

Study results and caveats: Skin or GI-infiltrating T cells shared few TRB sequences with blood. After PTCy, TRB diversity resembled that of CNI/methotrexate controls.

This sequence originates from a female patient aged 45-65 years who received an allogeneic stem cell transplant from an unrelated donor, was CMV-positive, and had acute and chronic GVHD. Some T cells may be supplied by the graft donor. This sequence joins TRBV30 and TRBJ2-6; tentative D call: TRBD1 (5 bases). The sequenced sample was PBMCs, obtained roughly 340 days after allogeneic stem cell transplant with calcineurin inhibitor and methotrexate. CDR3 loop: CAYDSLSSSGANVLTF. In DNA form, the CDR3 reads TGTGCCTACGACAGCCTTTCCTCCTCTGGGGCCAACGTCCTGACTTTC.